Presented here are 2 T cell receptor beta chains from one specimen sequenced in a study of CD8+ T cells in alopecia areata. RNA extraction and reverse transcription yielded cDNA as sequencing template. Produced via immunoSEQ multiplex PCR; TCRdb's table is partial and in-frame only. The sample carries 110,000 to 150,000 clones, approximately 49% recorded once. Material: CD4+ T cells sorted from blood, obtained at week 0. The source is a human donor with alopecia areata.

The chain uses TRBV25-1 and TRBJ2-6; D perhaps matches TRBD1 (5 bases). The CDR3 totals 14 residues. The germline V gene encodes CDR1 MGHDK and CDR2 SYGVNS. Deletions cut 8 bases from V and 2 bases from J, with 10 bases between. CDR3 loop: CASGARTGANVLTF. The CDR3 DNA reads as TGTGCCAGCGGGGCGCGTACTGGGGCCAACGTCCTGACTTTC.

This rearrangement joins TRBV15 to TRBJ2-5, with D unresolved. V was shortened by 6 bases and J by 0 bases, with 5 bases between the two germline ends. Germline-derived CDR1 and CDR2 are LNHNV and YYDKDF (reference sequence). CDR3 length: 12 amino acids. For the CDR3, the DNA is TGTGCCACCAGGAGCGACCAAGAGACCCAGTACTTC. Translating gives CATRSDQETQYF.